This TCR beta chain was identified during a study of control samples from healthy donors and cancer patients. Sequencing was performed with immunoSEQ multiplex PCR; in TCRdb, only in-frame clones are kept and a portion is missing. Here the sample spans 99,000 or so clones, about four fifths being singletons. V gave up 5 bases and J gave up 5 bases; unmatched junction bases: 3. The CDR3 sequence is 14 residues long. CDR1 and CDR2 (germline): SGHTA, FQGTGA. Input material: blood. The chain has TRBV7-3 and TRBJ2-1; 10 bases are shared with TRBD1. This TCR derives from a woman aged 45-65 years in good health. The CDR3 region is CASSAGTGDNEQFF. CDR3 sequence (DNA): TGTGCCAGCAGCGCTGGGACAGGGGACAATGAGCAGTTCTTC.